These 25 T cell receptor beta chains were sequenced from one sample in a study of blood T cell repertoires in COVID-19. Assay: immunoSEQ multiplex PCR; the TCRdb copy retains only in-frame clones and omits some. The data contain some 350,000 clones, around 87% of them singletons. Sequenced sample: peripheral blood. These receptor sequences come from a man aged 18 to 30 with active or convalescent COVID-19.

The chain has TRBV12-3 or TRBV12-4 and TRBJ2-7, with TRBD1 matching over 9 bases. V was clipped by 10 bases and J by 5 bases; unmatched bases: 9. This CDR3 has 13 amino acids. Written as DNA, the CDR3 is TGTGCCATCCGGACAGGGGAGAGAAACGAGCAGTACTTC. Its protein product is CAIRTGERNEQYF.

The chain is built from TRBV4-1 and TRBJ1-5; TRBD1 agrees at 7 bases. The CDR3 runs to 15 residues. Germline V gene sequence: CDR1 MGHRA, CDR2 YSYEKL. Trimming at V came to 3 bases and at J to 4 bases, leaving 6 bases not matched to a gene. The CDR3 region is CASSQIQGKNQPQHF. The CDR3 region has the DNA TGCGCCAGCAGCCAGATACAGGGGAAGAATCAGCCCCAGCATTTT.

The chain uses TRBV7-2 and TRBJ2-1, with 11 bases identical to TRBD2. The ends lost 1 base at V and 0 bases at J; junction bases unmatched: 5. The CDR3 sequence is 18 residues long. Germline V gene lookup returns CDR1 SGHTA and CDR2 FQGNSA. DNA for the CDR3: TGTGCCAGCAGCTTAGTCCCTAGCGGGGGGAGCTCCTACAATGAGCAGTTCTTC. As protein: CASSLVPSGGSSYNEQFF.

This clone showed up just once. The CDR3 bases are TGTGCCAGTAGCCTTGGGACAGGCTCTGAAGCTTTCTTT. It codes for CASSLGTGSEAFF. The J gene is TRBJ1-1, the V gene TRBV19; 8 bases match TRBD1. With 6 bases clipped from V and 6 bases from J, the junction kept 6 bases outside the gene matches. Germline CDR1 LNHDA, CDR2 SQIVND (reference sequence). There are 13 residues in the CDR3.

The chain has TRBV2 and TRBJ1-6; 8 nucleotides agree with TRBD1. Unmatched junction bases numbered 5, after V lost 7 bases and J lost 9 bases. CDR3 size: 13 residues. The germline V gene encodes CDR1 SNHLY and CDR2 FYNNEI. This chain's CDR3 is CASMGQASSPLHF. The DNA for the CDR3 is TGTGCCAGCATGGGACAGGCCAGTTCACCCCTCCACTTT.

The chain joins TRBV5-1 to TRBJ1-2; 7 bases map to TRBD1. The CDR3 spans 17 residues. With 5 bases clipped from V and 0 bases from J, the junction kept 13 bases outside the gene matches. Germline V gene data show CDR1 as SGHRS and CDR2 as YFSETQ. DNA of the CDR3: TGCGCCAGCAGTCCCGAGGGGGCCGGGGGAGCTAACTATGGCTACACCTTC. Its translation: CASSPEGAGGANYGYTF.

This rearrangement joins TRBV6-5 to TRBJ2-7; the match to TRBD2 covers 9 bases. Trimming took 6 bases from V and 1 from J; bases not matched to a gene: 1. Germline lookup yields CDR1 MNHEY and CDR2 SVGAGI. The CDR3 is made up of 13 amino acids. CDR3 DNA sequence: TGTGCCAGCAGGACTAGCGGTTCCTACGAGCAGTACTTC. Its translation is CASRTSGSYEQYF.

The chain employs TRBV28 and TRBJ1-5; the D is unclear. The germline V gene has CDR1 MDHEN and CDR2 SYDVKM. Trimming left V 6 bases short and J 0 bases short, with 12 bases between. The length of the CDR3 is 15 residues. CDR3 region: CASRSISNSNQPQHF. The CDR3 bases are TGTGCCAGCAGATCAATCAGTAATAGCAATCAGCCCCAGCATTTT.

CDR3 coding DNA: TGTGCCAGCAGTGTGGAGAAAGTGAACACTGAAGCTTTCTTT. Translated: CASSVEKVNTEAFF. This chain joins TRBV2 and TRBJ1-1; the D is unclear. The V and J ends lost 4 bases and 0 bases respectively, with 9 bases between them. Germline loops: CDR1 SNHLY, CDR2 FYNNEI. This CDR3 is 14 amino acids long.

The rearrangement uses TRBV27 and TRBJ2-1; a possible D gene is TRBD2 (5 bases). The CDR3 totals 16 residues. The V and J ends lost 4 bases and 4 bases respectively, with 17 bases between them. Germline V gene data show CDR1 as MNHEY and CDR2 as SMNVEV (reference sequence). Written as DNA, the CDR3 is TGTGCCAGCAGTTCCCCTAGGCGGGTGCAGTACAATGAGCAGTTCTTC. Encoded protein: CASSSPRRVQYNEQFF.

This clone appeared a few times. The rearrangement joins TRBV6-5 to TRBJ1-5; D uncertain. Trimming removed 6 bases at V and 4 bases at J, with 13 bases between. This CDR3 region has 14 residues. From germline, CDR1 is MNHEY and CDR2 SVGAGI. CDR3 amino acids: CASRAGVGNQPQHF. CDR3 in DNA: TGTGCCAGCAGAGCGGGAGTTGGTAATCAGCCCCAGCATTTT.

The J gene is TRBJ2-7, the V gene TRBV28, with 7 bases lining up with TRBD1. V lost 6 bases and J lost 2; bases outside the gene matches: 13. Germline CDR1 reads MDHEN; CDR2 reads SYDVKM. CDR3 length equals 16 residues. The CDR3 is CASRPPRQGITYEQYF. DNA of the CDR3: TGTGCCAGCAGACCTCCCCGACAGGGTATAACCTACGAGCAGTACTTC. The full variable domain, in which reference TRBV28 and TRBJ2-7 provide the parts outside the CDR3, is DVKVTQSSRYLVKRTGEKVFLECVQDMDHENMFWYRQDPGLGLRLIYFSYDVKMKEKGDIPEGYSVSREKKERFSLILESASTNQTSMYLCASRPPRQGITYEQYFGPGTRLTVT.

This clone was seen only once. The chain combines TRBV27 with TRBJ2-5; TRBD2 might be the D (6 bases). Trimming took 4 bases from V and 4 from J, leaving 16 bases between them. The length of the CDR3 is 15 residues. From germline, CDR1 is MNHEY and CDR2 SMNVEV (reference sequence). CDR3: CASSSTSSWGETQYF. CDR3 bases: TGTGCCAGCAGTTCGACTAGTTCCTGGGGAGAGACCCAGTACTTC.

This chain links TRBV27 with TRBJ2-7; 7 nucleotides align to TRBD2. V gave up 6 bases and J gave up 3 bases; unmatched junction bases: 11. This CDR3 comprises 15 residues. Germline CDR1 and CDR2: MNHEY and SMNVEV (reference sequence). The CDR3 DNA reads TGTGCCAGCAGGGAGAAAGGGCGCGGGAGCTACGAGCAGTACTTC. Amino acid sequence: CASREKGRGSYEQYF.

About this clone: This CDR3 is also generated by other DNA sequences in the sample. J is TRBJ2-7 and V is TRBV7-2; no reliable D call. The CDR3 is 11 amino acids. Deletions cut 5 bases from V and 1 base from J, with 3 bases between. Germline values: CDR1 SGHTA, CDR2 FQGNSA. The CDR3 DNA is TGTGCCAGCAGCCCATCCTACGAGCAGTACTTC. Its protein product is CASSPSYEQYF.

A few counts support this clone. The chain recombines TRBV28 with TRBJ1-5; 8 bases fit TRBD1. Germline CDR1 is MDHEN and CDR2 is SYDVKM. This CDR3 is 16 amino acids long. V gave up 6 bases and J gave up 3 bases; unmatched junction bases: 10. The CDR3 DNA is TGTGCCAGCAGAACAGGACAGGGCTTTAACAATCAGCCCCAGCATTTT. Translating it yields CASRTGQGFNNQPQHF.

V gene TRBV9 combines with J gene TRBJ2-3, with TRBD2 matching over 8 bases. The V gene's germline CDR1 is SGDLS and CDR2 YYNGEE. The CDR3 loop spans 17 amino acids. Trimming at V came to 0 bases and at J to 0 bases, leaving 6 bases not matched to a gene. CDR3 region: CASSVAYPSGSTDTQYF. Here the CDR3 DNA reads TGTGCCAGCAGCGTAGCCTATCCTAGCGGGAGCACAGATACGCAGTATTTT. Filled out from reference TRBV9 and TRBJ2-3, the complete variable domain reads DSGVTQTPKHLITATGQRVTLRCSPRSGDLSVYWYQQSLDQGLQFLIQYYNGEERAKGNILERFSAQQFPDLHSELNLSSLELGDSALYFCASSVAYPSGSTDTQYFGPGTRLTVL.

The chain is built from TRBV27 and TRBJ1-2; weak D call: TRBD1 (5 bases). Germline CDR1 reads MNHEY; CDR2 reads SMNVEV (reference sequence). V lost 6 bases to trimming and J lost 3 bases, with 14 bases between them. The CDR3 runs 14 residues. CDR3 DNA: TGTGCCAGCAGATCCCAGGGTTTTTACTATGGCTACACCTTC. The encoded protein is CASRSQGFYYGYTF.

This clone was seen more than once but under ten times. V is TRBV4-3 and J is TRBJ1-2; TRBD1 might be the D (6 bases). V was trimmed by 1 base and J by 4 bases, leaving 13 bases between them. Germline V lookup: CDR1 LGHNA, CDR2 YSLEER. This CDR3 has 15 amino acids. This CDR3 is CASSQVAGAGYGYTF. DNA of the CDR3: TGCGCCAGCAGCCAAGTGGCAGGGGCAGGCTATGGCTACACCTTC.

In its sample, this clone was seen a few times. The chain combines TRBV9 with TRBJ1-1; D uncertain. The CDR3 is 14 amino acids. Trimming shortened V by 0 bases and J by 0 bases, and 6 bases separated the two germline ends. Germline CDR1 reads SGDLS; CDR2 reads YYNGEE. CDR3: CASSVAQVNTEAFF. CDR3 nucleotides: TGTGCCAGCAGCGTAGCCCAGGTGAACACTGAAGCTTTCTTT.

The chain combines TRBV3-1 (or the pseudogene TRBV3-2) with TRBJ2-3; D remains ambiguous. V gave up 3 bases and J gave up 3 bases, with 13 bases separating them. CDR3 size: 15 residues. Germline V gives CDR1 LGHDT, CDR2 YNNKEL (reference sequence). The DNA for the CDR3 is TGTGCCAGCAGCCACGGTGGTCTCATGACAGATACGCAGTATTTT. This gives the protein CASSHGGLMTDTQYF.

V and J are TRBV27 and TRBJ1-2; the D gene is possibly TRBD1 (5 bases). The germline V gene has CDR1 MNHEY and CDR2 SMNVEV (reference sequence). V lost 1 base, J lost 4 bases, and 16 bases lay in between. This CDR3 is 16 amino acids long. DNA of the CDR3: TGTGCCAGCAGTTTATATGGTGTAGGGGTGGGCTATGGCTACACCTTC. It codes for CASSLYGVGVGYGYTF.

CDR3 in DNA: TGTGCCAGCAGGGAGGGGAGCAATCAGCCCCAGCATTTT. This gives the protein CASREGSNQPQHF. This chain links TRBV28 with TRBJ1-5, with D tentatively TRBD1 (5 bases). This CDR3 has 13 amino acids. V lost 6 bases to trimming and J lost 1 base, with 7 bases between them. Germline V lookup: CDR1 MDHEN, CDR2 SYDVKM.

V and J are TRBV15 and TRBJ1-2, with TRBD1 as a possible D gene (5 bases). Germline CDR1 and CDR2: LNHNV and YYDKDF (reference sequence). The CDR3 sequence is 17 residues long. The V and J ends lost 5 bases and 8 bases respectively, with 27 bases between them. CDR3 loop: CATSGRKIGGDLGGYTF. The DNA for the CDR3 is TGTGCCACCAGCGGAAGAAAGATAGGAGGGGATTTGGGAGGCTACACCTTC. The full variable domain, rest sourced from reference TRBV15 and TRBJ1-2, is DAMVIQNPRYQVTQFGKPVTLSCSQTLNHNVMYWYQQKSSQAPKLLFHYYDKDFNNEADTPDNFQSRRPNTSFCFLDIRSPGLGDTAMYLCATSGRKIGGDLGGYTFGSGTRLTVV.

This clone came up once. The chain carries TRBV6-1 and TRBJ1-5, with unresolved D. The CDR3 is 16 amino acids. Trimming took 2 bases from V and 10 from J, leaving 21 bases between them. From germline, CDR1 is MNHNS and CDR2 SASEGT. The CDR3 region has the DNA TGTGCCAGCAGTGAAAGTAAGACGGCTAACTACGGACCCCAGCATTTT. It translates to CASSESKTANYGPQHF.